Listed here are 5 T cell receptor beta chains from one sample, sequenced in a study of shared T cell receptors in the human thymus (TCRdb year 2021). Receptor amplification or capture employed the immunoSEQ multiplex PCR assay. Sourced from immuneACCESS, this table was stored by TCRdb with only in-frame sequences that have V and J called. A share of the clones is absent; for the studies checked, an unresolved V gene accounts for under half, and the remainder has no known explanation. The sample yields some 700,000 clones; over 75% were counted once. The biggest ten clones account for around 0.01% of the sample. The sample also formed part of further work on human thymus T cells.

Sequencing used thymocytes. These receptors all stem from a girl under three years old with a congenital heart defect. Donor details come from another sample of the same person, matched by shared clones.

The V gene is TRBV6-1, the J gene TRBJ2-1, with 8 bases aligning to TRBD2. Trimming removed 1 base from V and 5 bases from J; junction bases left unmatched: 22. Germline CDR1 MNHNS, CDR2 SASEGT. This CDR3 has 21 amino acids. The CDR3 region is CASSEVRLLGAGGERNNEQFF. Here the CDR3 DNA reads TGTGCCAGCAGTGAAGTCCGTCTGTTAGGGGCGGGGGGAGAAAGGAACAATGAGCAGTTCTTC.

The gene calls are TRBV7-9 and TRBJ1-2, with a possible D match to TRBD1 (5 bases). V dropped 1 base and J dropped 5 bases, with 11 bases sitting between them. This CDR3 has 14 amino acids. Germline V CDR1 and CDR2: SEHNR, FQNEAQ (reference sequence). The CDR3 DNA reads as TGTGCCAGCAGCTTAGATCGGCCAGGGTATGGCTACACCTTC. Protein sequence: CASSLDRPGYGYTF.

The rearrangement uses TRBV2 and TRBJ2-5; TRBD2 might be the D (6 bases). The CDR3 is made up of 16 amino acids. V lost 1 base to trimming and J lost 9 bases, with 21 bases between them. Germline V gene data show CDR1 as SNHLY and CDR2 as FYNNEI. This CDR3 is CASSEGFGLSRGSQYF. DNA for the CDR3: TGTGCCAGCAGTGAAGGGTTTGGACTATCCCGGGGGTCCCAGTACTTC.

This chain connects TRBV6-1 to TRBJ1-2, with D possibly being TRBD1 (5 bases). The germline V gene has CDR1 MNHNS and CDR2 SASEGT. This CDR3 is built from 17 residues. Trimming removed 4 bases from V and 6 bases from J, with 24 bases in between. The CDR3 region has the DNA TGTGCCAGCAGTGCCCCCTATATAGTGGCAGGGCGAGATGGCTACACCTTC. Protein sequence: CASSAPYIVAGRDGYTF.

The chain has TRBV4-1 and TRBJ1-5; possibly TRBD1 for D (5 bases). The ends were cut back, 0 bases at V and 7 bases at J, with 10 bases in the middle. The CDR3 is made up of 14 amino acids. Germline assignment: CDR1 MGHRA and CDR2 YSYEKL. CDR3 DNA: TGCGCCAGCAGCCAAGACTCCCGGGGGCAGCCCCAGCATTTT. Residues: CASSQDSRGQPQHF.